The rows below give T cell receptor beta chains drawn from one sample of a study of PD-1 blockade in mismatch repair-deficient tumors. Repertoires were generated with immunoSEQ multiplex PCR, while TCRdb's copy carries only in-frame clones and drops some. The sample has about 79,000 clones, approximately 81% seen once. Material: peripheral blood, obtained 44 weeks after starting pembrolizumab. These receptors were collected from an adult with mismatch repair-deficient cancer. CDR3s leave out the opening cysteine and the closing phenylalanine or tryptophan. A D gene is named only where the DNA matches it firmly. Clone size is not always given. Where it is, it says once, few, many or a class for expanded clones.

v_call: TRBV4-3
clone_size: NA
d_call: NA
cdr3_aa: ASSRGLAGDTQY

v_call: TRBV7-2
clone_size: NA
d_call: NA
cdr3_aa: ASSYGPDDTQY

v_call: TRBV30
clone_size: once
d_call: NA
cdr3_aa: AWSVLEGQKLF

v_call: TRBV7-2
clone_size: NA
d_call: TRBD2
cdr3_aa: ASSPGTSGAYEQY

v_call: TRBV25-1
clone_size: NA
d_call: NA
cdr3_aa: ASSEEASYNEQF

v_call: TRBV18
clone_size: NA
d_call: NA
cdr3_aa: ASSPEGVQPQH

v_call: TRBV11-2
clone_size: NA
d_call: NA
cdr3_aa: ASSLNIGHPGNTIY

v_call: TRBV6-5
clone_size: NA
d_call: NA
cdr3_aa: ASSSDTGYT

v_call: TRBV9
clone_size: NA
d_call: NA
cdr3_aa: ASSPRGGTEVIAKNIQY

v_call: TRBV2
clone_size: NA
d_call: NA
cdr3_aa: ASSEGGTNTEAF

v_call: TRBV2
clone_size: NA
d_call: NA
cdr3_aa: ASSGTEVTYNEQF

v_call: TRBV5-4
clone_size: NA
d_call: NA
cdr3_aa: ASSLAVTDTQY

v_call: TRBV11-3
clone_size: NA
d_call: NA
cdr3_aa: ASSPRLSSGETQY

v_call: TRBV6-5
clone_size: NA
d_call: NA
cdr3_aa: ASSRGSSYEQY

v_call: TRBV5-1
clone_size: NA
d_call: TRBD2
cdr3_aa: ASSPNLAGGVNEQF

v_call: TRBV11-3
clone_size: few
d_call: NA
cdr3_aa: ASSLETGNYGYT

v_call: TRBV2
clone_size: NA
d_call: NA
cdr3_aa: ASSEASGLHYGYT

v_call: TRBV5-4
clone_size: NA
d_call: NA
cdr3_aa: ASSLSLTGNYGYT

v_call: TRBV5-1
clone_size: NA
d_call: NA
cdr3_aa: ASSLQAYLGDTQY

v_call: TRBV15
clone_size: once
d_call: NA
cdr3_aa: ATSEMGGAQH

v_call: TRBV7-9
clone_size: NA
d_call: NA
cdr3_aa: ASSHGGDDYGYT

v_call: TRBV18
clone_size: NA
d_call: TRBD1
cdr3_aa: ASSQSGKGTGGYT

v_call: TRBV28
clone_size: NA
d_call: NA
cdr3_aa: ASKETSYNEQF

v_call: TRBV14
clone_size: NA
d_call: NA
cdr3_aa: ASSQGRTQY

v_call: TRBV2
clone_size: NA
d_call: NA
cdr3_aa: ASSALRQSNQPQH

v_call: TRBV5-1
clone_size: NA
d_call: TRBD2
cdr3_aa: ASSLGGTSGRKGVDEQF

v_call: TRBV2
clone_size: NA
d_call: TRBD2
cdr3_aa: ASKEAASGSYEQY

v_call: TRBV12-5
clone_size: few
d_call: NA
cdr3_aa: ASGSRAVLDYGYT

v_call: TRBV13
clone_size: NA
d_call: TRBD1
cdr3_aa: ASSLDLDRGWETQY

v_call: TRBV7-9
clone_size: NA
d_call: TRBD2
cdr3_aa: ASSLAGLAGVEQY

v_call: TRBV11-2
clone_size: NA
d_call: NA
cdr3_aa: ASSSQGIPNYGYT

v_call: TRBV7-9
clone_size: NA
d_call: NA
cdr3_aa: ASSGETGRDTGDYGYT

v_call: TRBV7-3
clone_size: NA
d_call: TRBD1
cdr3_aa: ASSVGTGAQETQY

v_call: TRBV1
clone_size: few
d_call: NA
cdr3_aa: TSSPGTLHGYT

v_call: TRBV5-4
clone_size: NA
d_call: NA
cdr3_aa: ASSHMGSNQPQH

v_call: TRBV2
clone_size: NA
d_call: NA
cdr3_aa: ASSYGGGSSYEQY

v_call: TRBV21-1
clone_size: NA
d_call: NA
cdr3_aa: ASSKEDSGGSYNEQF